This T cell receptor (beta chain) was identified in a study of glioma-infiltrating T cells after dendritic cell vaccination. The study, taken as a whole, reports: Longer survival after dendritic cell vaccination followed higher pretreatment TIL content.

This clone occurred once. The antigen is not known. Sequenced by immunoSEQ multiplex PCR; TCRdb stores in-frame clones only, minus some. Among tens of thousands of clones listed, 85% were seen once. V lost 4 bases, J lost 7 bases, and 14 bases lay in between. The CDR3 contains 15 residues. The germline CDR1 and CDR2 sequences are MNHEY and SVGAGI. The specimen was blood, collected before dendritic cell vaccination. The rearrangement joins TRBV6-5 to TRBJ1-6, with D perhaps TRBD1 (5 bases). The TCR sequence derives from a human donor with glioblastoma. The CDR3, as DNA: TGTGCCAGCAGTTCCTCCCCGGGGGGGAATTCACCCCTCCACTTT. Amino acids: CASSSSPGGNSPLHF.